This T cell receptor beta chain was profiled in a study of cytomegalovirus exposure and HLA in healthy donors. The PCR was carried out with 60 Vbeta primers and 13 Jbeta primers. Sequencing used immunoSEQ multiplex PCR; TCRdb keeps in-frame clones, though not all of them. The table records about 170,000 clones, under 80% of them present only once. Germline V gene data show CDR1 as ENHRY and CDR2 as SYGVKD. This CDR3 is 12 amino acids long. Trimming left V 5 bases short and J 7 bases short, with 9 bases between. Comments on this clone: Its specificity is unknown.

Regarding the study as a whole: Certain indistinguishable V segments, among them TRBV6-2 and TRBV6-3, were excluded. Some highly shared sequence variants likely arose as a pipeline artifact.

The receptor was isolated from a female donor in good health and CMV-seronegative. The genes are TRBV10-3 and TRBJ2-1; perhaps TRBD2 as D (6 bases). Material for sequencing was PBMCs. Written as DNA, the CDR3 is TGTGCCATCAGTTCCCGGGAGAATGAGCAGTTCTTC. This gives the protein CAISSRENEQFF.